This T cell receptor (beta chain) was observed in a study of identical twins' blood T cells. TCRdb used MiXCR to reprocess the 5' RACE reads, holding one entry per CDR3 protein. Altogether 350,000 to 450,000 distinct CDR3 sequences are present, over 25% being singletons, with the ten largest covering about 6%. Looked up from germline, CDR1 is SGDLS and CDR2 is YYNGEE. The CDR3 sequence is 13 residues long. V was shortened by 0 bases and J by 7 bases, with 7 bases between the two germline ends. In its sample, this clonotype was seen a few times. This sequence originates from a woman between 18 and 55 years old in good health. J is TRBJ2-2 and V is TRBV9; D ambiguous. Sequencing used PBMCs. CDR3 nucleotide sequence: TGTGCCAGCAGCGTAGGGTCCCACGGGGAGCTGTTTTTT. Translated, it gives CASSVGSHGELFF.